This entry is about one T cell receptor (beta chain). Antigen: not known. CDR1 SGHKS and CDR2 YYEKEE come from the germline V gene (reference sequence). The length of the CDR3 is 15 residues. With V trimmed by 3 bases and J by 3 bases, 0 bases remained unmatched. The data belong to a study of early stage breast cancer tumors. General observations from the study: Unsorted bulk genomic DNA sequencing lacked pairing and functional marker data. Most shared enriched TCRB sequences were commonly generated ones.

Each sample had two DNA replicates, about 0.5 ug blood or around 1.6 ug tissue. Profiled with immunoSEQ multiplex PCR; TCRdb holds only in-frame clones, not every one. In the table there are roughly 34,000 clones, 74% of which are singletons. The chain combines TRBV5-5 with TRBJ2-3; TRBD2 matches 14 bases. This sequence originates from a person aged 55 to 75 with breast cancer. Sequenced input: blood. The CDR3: CASSWTSGRTDTQYF. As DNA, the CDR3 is TGTGCCAGCAGCTGGACTAGCGGGAGGACAGATACGCAGTATTTT.